This T cell receptor (beta chain) is drawn from a study of cytomegalovirus exposure and HLA in healthy donors. Overall study results and limits: Analysis was carried out at a later point, and it linked a missense DCLRE1C variant to TCR beta V- and J-gene trimming. Another analysis was done later, and it associated around 16,000 TCR beta sequences with HLA alleles at 0.05 false discovery rate. Reportedly, fewer N-insertions than the approximately 610-donor mean appeared in an Asian-associated ancestry cluster in a later analysis. Near-uniform donor sequencing depth was presumed by presence/absence analyses.

CDR3 length: 17 residues. Germline lookup yields CDR1 SGHTS and CDR2 YDEGEE. The trim removed 2 bases at V and 1 base at J, leaving 6 bases unmatched. 13 Jbeta primers and 60 Vbeta primers were used for the PCR. TCRdb keeps only in-frame clones here, not all; method: immunoSEQ multiplex PCR. The sample includes roughly 180,000 clones, 82% of them seen just once. Concerning this clone itself: Its antigen is not known.

The receptor comes from a man aged 35 to 55 in good health and CMV-seronegative. Sequenced sample: PBMCs. The rearrangement uses TRBV5-8 and TRBJ1-4; 9 nucleotides agree with TRBD1. As DNA, the CDR3 is TGTGCCAGCAGCTTTCATGGACAGGGGCGAACTAATGAAAAACTGTTTTTT. It encodes CASSFHGQGRTNEKLFF. The whole variable domain, remainder taken from reference TRBV5-8 and TRBJ1-4, is EAGVTQSPTHLIKTRGQQATLRCSPISGHTSVYWYQQALGLGLQFLLWYDEGEERNRGNFPPRFSGRQFPNYSSELNVNALELEDSALYLCASSFHGQGRTNEKLFFGSGTQLSVL.